This T cell receptor (beta chain) was profiled in a study of shared clonotypes between healthy human individuals. Generated by immunoSEQ multiplex PCR, the TCRdb table keeps only in-frame clones and is missing some. The sample includes some 700,000 clones, 90% of them seen just once. Regarding the study as a whole: Rarefaction demonstrated incomplete sorted-subset sequencing despite large depth.

V lost 6 bases and J lost 2, with 23 bases in between. CDR3 length: 17 residues. Germline V gene sequence: CDR1 ENHRY, CDR2 SYGVKD. In regard to this clone: Its antigen is unidentified.

The sequence derives from a man aged 18 to 30 in good health. Some clones in this sample may be carry-over from other donors' samples. This sequence joins TRBV10-3 and TRBJ2-7; perhaps D is TRBD1 or TRBD2 (5 bases each). The sample consisted of memory CD8+ T cells from PBMCs. The subset is: CD45RO+ cells pooled with CCR7-negative TemRA cells. CDR3 nucleotide sequence: TGTGCCATCAGGGACCGATTGGTGGGGGAAGGCGCCTACGAGCAGTACTTC. Translated, it gives CAIRDRLVGEGAYEQYF.